The sequence of this TCR beta chain was determined in a study of STAT5B mutations in CD4+ large granular lymphocyte leukemia. For this clone: Its target is unknown.

The junction had 8 bases not matched to a gene; V was cut back by 0 bases and J by 2 bases. The germline V gene has CDR1 LNHDA and CDR2 SQIVND (reference sequence). CDR3 length: 17 residues. Broader study findings: Main leukemic clonotypes were patient-specific, but approximately 27% appeared at low frequency elsewhere. Without HLA matching, higher CD4+ than CD8+ T-LGLL clonality could reflect small sample size.

Clones were read by immunoSEQ multiplex PCR, and TCRdb kept only the in-frame ones, dropping some. The sample holds fewer than 45,000 clones, roughly 83% seen once. Sequencing used CD4+ T cells from blood buffy coats. This sequence was found in a human donor in good health. The chain links TRBV19 to TRBJ1-2, with TRBD1 matching 8 bases. The CDR3 loop reads CASSIDRPRTGNYGYTF. CDR3 nucleotides: TGTGCCAGTAGTATAGATAGACCGAGGACAGGGAACTATGGCTACACCTTC.